This paragraph reports one TCR beta chain. Its specificity is unknown. Since the CDR3 does not end with the conserved phenylalanine or tryptophan, this likely comes from a read error. The data stem from a study of T cell repertoires in cytomegalovirus infection. The overall study: Recently identified HLA-C-restricted and well-studied HLA-B-restricted CMV epitopes were used. Signatures in public TCR beta sequences pointed to both CMV infection and matching HLA type.

The study, taken as a whole, reports: CMV-specific TCR beta clonotypes restricted by HLA-C were the ones dominating the ex vivo response.

Each CDR3 protein is one row after TCRdb ran MiXCR on the reads. The sample has fewer than 1,000,000 distinct CDR3 sequences; 31% are singletons. CDR3 length: 16 amino acids. CDR1 and CDR2 from the germline V gene are SGHRS and YFSETQ. J lost 4 bases, V lost 5 bases, and 7 bases had no gene match. Sequencing was performed on cultured CD8+ T cells from PBMCs, taken from culture after CMV antigen stimulation. The clonotype originates from a human donor in good health (CMV status not recorded). Some clones in this sample may be carry-over from other donors' samples. This chain connects TRBV5-1 to TRBJ2-1; 12 nucleotides line up with TRBD2. The CDR3 loop reads CASRMTSGGTYNEQFL. Here the CDR3 DNA reads TGCGCCAGCAGAATGACTAGCGGGGGCACTTACAATGAGCAGTTCTTG.